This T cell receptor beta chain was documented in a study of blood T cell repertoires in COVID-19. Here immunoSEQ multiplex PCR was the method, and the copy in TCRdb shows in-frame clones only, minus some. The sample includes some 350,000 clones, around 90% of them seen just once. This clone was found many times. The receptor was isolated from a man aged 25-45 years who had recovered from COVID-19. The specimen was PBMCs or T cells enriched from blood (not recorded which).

The CDR3 is CASSRDLTGLVYSPLHF. The CDR3 region has the DNA TGTGCCAGCAGTCGGGACCTCACAGGGTTGGTGTATTCACCCCTCCACTTT. The chain couples TRBV6-6 to TRBJ1-6; D might be TRBD1 (6 bases). The germline V gene has CDR1 MNHNY and CDR2 SVGAGI (reference sequence). This CDR3 spans 17 amino acids. V was pared by 5 bases and J by 8 bases, with 22 bases between.